This T cell receptor beta chain was captured by sequencing in a study of blood T cells in healthy people across ages (dated by TCRdb to between 2014 and 2016). Concerning the study at large: Template switching captured roughly one uniquely barcoded TCR beta cDNA molecule per two T cells in model experiments. Two additional independent replicas of 1 million unique cDNA reads from the same blood draw were analyzed for two donors (one aged 18 to 29 and one aged 80 or older). The study measured age-related changes in TCR beta repertoire diversity using deep sequencing normalized with unique cDNA molecular identifiers. To avoid experimental bias, donors of different ages were spread randomly across the sequencing lanes. The donors were divided into four age groups: young (average around 15 years), middle-aged (about 39), aged (around 67) and long-lived (82). Study-level results and caveats: Estimates of total diversity based on one million sequenced T cells were regarded as lower bounds and as underestimates. Compared with the aged group, more naive CD4+ T cells, fewer expanded clones and increased TCR diversity were shown by the long-lived group, suggesting age selection. Since profiling was done on bulk unsorted PBMCs, naive and antigen-experienced compartments could not be conclusively compared. Observed TCR beta diversity correlated strongly with the percentage of naive T cells measured by flow cytometry. As age increased, observed TCR beta diversity per million T cells dropped in a roughly linear way, and a significant reduction was already evident by age about 40. Because the CMV infection status of the donors was unknown, age-related changes in expanded clonotypes may potentially have been confounded.

The method was 5' RACE. This sample was sequenced with an Illumina HiSeq 2500. A second about 6 to 11 cycle PCR used a sample-barcoded 5' primer and a J-beta primer mix. A template-switch 5' adaptor carrying 12 random nucleotides introduced a unique molecular identifier onto each TCR beta cDNA molecule. At least 2.5 million CDR3-containing paired-end reads were obtained from each sample. All of the RNA was converted into first-strand cDNA using the Mint cDNA synthesis kit, with a TRBC-specific oligonucleotide serving as the primer. All cDNA was treated with uracil-DNA glycosylase and then went through a first 18-cycle PCR with the universal primers M1SS and BC2_uni_R. The published analysis was carried out like this. For normalization, 1 million high-quality reads, each with a distinct molecular identifier, were randomly selected from each sample. Instead of being binned into consensus sequences, reads that shared molecular identifiers were thrown out. MiTCR, run with a Q25 quality threshold and the strictest error-elimination algorithm, handled CDR3 identification, clonotype clustering and error correction. A nonparametric unseen species model with Euler transformation was used to estimate lower-bound total TCR beta diversity. TCRdb applied fastp at Q25 and MiXCR to the public reads, then kept only in-frame beta chains. Records with the same CDR3 protein are collapsed into one entry carrying the most frequent genes and DNA. TCRdb, not the original authors, processed these V and J calls. Recorded for this sample are about 800,000 distinct CDR3 sequences; nearly 60% of them occurred a single time. The ten largest make up approximately 20% of the sample.

Reading the germline V gene (reference sequence) gives CDR1 PRHDT and CDR2 FYEKMQ. V is cut back by 5 bases and J by 13 bases, with 17 bases in the junction unmatched. The CDR3 runs 15 amino acids, cysteine and phenylalanine included. The entry retains the CDR3 DNA only, 45 bases that are in frame from base 1. This clonotype was seen a single time. It lacks a known antigen. There are no base qualities to consult, and no much larger clone falls within one base. The donors were roughly 40 Caucasian individuals from Russia, aged roughly 6 to 100 years, who were systemically healthy. Approximately 9.7 milliliters of peripheral blood were drawn from each donor into EDTA-treated Vacutainer tubes. Ficoll-Paque density-gradient centrifugation was used to isolate PBMCs, with at least 6.5 million per sample. Trizol reagent was used to extract total RNA from the PBMCs, yielding at least 5 micrograms per sample. The percentages of naive CD45RAhigh/CD27high T cells were determined by flow cytometry on a PBMC aliquot from every donor.

The TCR was taken from a man aged 30 to 45 in good health. Specimen: blood. The chain links TRBV13 with TRBJ2-4; the junction holds 7 bases that match TRBD2. CDR3 region: CASSMTSGMRDEQYF. The nucleotides read TGTGCCAGCAGCATGACCAGCGGGATGAGGGATGAGCAGTACTTC.